These 27 T cell receptor beta chains were sequenced from one sample in a study of early T cells in non-severe SARS-CoV-2 infection. MiXCR, run by TCRdb on the 5' RACE reads, gives a single entry per CDR3 protein. The data hold some 32,000 distinct CDR3 sequences, with around 6% observed a single time. The source material was whole blood. These receptors all come from an adult who was a healthcare worker with PCR-confirmed SARS-CoV-2 infection or an uninfected control (not recorded which).

This clonotype was counted at least ten times. The V gene is TRBV6-1, the J gene TRBJ2-7, with D tentatively TRBD2 (5 bases). Germline-derived CDR1 and CDR2 are MNHNS and SASEGT. The length of the CDR3 is 15 residues. Trimming removed 4 bases at V and 0 bases at J, with 13 bases between. The CDR3 nucleotides are TGTGCCAGCAGTGTAGGCGGGCAAAGCTCCTACGAGCAGTACTTC. Translated, it gives CASSVGGQSSYEQYF.

This clonotype was detected ten times or more. The chain combines TRBV21-1 with TRBJ1-3; TRBD1 reflects the table's D call only, with no check against the DNA. TRBV21-1 is a pseudogene segment. This CDR3 is built from 16 residues. CDR3 sequence reads: CASSKIWDRVVDTIYF. Written as DNA, the CDR3 is TGTGCCAGCAGCAAAATATGGGACAGGGTAGTAGACACCATATATTTT.

The chain recombines TRBV9 with TRBJ1-3; a weak D match, TRBD1 (5 bases). V was clipped by 2 bases and J by 8 bases, with 5 bases between them. The V gene's germline CDR1 is SGDLS and CDR2 YYNGEE. The CDR3 loop spans 11 amino acids. CDR3 coding DNA: TGTGCCAGCAGCGTGGGGCACACCATATATTTT. It translates to CASSVGHTIYF.

This clonotype was picked up a small number of times. The chain is built from TRBV2 and TRBJ2-7, with 15 nucleotides matching TRBD2. Per the germline V gene, CDR1 is SNHLY and CDR2 is FYNNEI. The ends lost 7 bases at V and 2 bases at J; junction bases unmatched: 15. The CDR3 runs to 19 residues. CDR3 in amino acids: CASKQGLAGGYTRTYEQYF. In nucleotides, the CDR3 is TGTGCCAGCAAGCAGGGACTAGCGGGAGGCTATACCAGAACCTACGAGCAGTACTTC.

As concerns this clonotype: No conserved phenylalanine or tryptophan is present at the end of the CDR3, so a read error is the likely explanation. V and J are TRBV6-6 and TRBJ1-5; D is possibly TRBD1 (6 bases). The CDR3 totals 15 residues. The germline gives CDR1 MNHNY, CDR2 SVGAGI (reference sequence). Trimming removed 2 bases at V and 3 bases at J, with 11 bases between. The CDR3 DNA is TGTGCCAGCAGTTACCTGGGGGCAAACAATCAGCCCCAGCATTAT. As protein: CASSYLGANNQPQHY.

This clonotype appeared many times. The chain uses TRBV6-1 and TRBJ1-5; 8 positions agree with TRBD1. Germline CDR1 MNHNS, CDR2 SASEGT. The CDR3 is made up of 14 amino acids. Trimming removed 9 bases from V and 7 bases from J; junction bases left unmatched: 11. The CDR3 is CASSWAGGEQPQHF. The CDR3 coding sequence is TGTGCCAGTTCTTGGGCAGGGGGCGAACAGCCCCAGCATTTT.

V is TRBV30 and J is TRBJ2-7; D is perhaps TRBD1 (5 bases). Germline V gene lookup returns CDR1 GTSNPN and CDR2 SVGIG (reference sequence). V dropped 0 bases and J dropped 2 bases, with 8 bases sitting between them. The CDR3 has 13 residues. The CDR3 loop is CAWSVGVTYEQYF. The CDR3 DNA reads as TGTGCCTGGAGTGTAGGGGTCACCTACGAGCAGTACTTC.

This clonotype came up many times. J is TRBJ2-2 and V is TRBV30; 8 bases are a match to TRBD2. This CDR3 has 13 amino acids. In germline, CDR1 is GTSNPN, CDR2 SVGIG (reference sequence). The CDR3 reads CALGLVNTGELFF. The CDR3 DNA reads TGTGCGTTGGGACTAGTGAACACCGGGGAGCTGTTTTTT.

In its sample, this clonotype ranks as medium-sized (0.01 to 0.1%). The V gene is TRBV12-3 or TRBV12-4, the J gene TRBJ1-2, with D unresolved. Trimming pared 7 bases from V and 1 base from J, leaving 22 bases between. This CDR3 is built from 17 residues. DNA for the CDR3: TGTGCCAGCAAGTCGAAGGCAGGCCGGAGGATTAACTATGGCTACACCTTC. It is translated as CASKSKAGRRINYGYTF.

The chain recombines TRBV6-6 with TRBJ2-6; tentatively, D is TRBD1 (5 bases). Germline V gene lookup returns CDR1 MNHNY and CDR2 SVGAGI (reference sequence). There are 16 residues in the CDR3. Trimming took off 0 bases at V and 4 bases at J, with 10 bases between the two ends. DNA for the CDR3: TGTGCCAGCAGTTACTCTGCAGGGTCCGGGGCCAACGTCCTGACTTTC. This encodes CASSYSAGSGANVLTF.

This clonotype was seen many times. The rearrangement uses TRBV5-4 and TRBJ2-7; 15 nucleotides agree with TRBD2. Germline-derived CDR1 and CDR2 are SGHNT and YYREEE (reference sequence). The CDR3 has 19 amino acids. The trim removed 4 bases at V and 2 bases at J, leaving 13 bases unmatched. The CDR3 spells CASSTRGLAGGRGTYEQYF. In nucleotides, the CDR3 is TGTGCCAGCAGCACCCGAGGACTAGCGGGAGGGCGGGGTACCTACGAGCAGTACTTC.

This clonotype was found many times. Here the CDR3 DNA reads TGTGCCAGCAGCCCAACGGGAGGGCGGAACATTCAGTACTTC. Amino acid sequence: CASSPTGGRNIQYF. J is TRBJ2-4 and V is TRBV7-2; TRBD2 agrees at 8 bases. The V gene's germline CDR1 is SGHTA and CDR2 FQGNSA. The CDR3 has 14 amino acids. The junction had 7 bases not matched to a gene; V was cut back by 5 bases and J by 7 bases.

This clonotype has ten or more counts. V usage is TRBV19 and J usage is TRBJ2-2; possible D gene TRBD1, 6 bases. This CDR3 has 13 amino acids. Germline CDR1 LNHDA, CDR2 SQIVND (reference sequence). Deletions cut 6 bases from V and 6 bases from J, with 11 bases between. The CDR3 DNA reads TGTGCCAGTAGCTACAGGGTATCCGGGGAGCTGTTTTTT. Amino acid sequence: CASSYRVSGELFF.

The sample holds many counts of this clonotype. The chain has TRBV7-8 and TRBJ1-5; maybe TRBD1 (6 bases). Trimming shortened V by 3 bases and J by 2 bases, and 14 bases separated the two germline ends. The CDR3 is 16 amino acids. Germline loops: CDR1 SGHVS, CDR2 FQNEAQ. The CDR3, as DNA: TGTGCCAGCAGCTTCCTGGGGGCGCGGGGCAATCAGCCCCAGCATTTT. It is translated as CASSFLGARGNQPQHF.

This clonotype appeared a few times. The rearrangement joins TRBV5-1 to TRBJ1-3; D not certain. CDR3 length equals 13 residues. Germline V gene lookup returns CDR1 SGHRS and CDR2 YFSETQ. V was clipped by 4 bases and J by 8 bases, with 13 bases between them. The CDR3 is CASSPNRRDTIYF. The CDR3 DNA is TGCGCCAGCAGCCCGAACCGGCGGGACACCATATATTTT.

This clonotype was found a few times. The chain recombines TRBV5-1 with TRBJ2-7, with 12 bases that match TRBD2. Looked up from germline, CDR1 is SGHRS and CDR2 is YFSETQ. The CDR3 covers 15 residues. Trimming cost V 0 bases and J 6 bases; bases outside gene matches: 4. CDR3 nucleotide sequence: TGCGCCAGCAGCTTGGAGCCGACTAGCGGGAGCGAGCAGTACTTC. Encoded protein: CASSLEPTSGSEQYF.

This clonotype was counted between two and nine times. This rearrangement joins TRBV5-4 to TRBJ1-6; D is unclear. The germline V gene encodes CDR1 SGHNT and CDR2 YYREEE (reference sequence). The CDR3 covers 15 residues. Trimming shortened V by 0 bases and J by 5 bases, and 9 bases separated the two germline ends. CDR3 DNA sequence: TGTGCCAGCAGCTTGGTTGCAGGAAATAATTCACCCCTCCACTTT. Its translation: CASSLVAGNNSPLHF.

This clonotype showed up many times. An end of the junction differs from the germline gene, which may be a read error. This chain connects TRBV20-1 to TRBJ2-7, with a possible D match to TRBD2 (5 bases). CDR1 is DFQATT, CDR2 SNEGSKA, per germline (reference sequence). This CDR3 spans 11 amino acids. The CDR3 bases are TGCAGTGCTCCCCTCGGACTTGCGACGAACTTC. Encoded protein: CSAPLGLATNF.

DNA for the CDR3: TGTGCCAGCAGCCAAGTTCCTCTTCCAGCCGGGGAGCTGTTTTTT. This sequence encodes CASSQVPLPAGELFF. V usage is TRBV14 and J usage is TRBJ2-2; D not resolved. The V end lost 1 base, the J end lost 6 bases, and 12 bases lay between the germline ends. Per the germline V gene, CDR1 is SGHDN and CDR2 is FVKESK. The CDR3 runs 15 residues.

This clonotype was observed many times. The chain links TRBV10-3 to TRBJ2-3; 13 nucleotides align to TRBD2. Germline V gene sequence: CDR1 ENHRY, CDR2 SYGVKD. CDR3 length: 16 residues. V shed 6 bases and J 2 bases; nucleotides not matched to a gene: 5. Here the CDR3 DNA reads TGTGCCATCAGCGTCGGGACTAGCGGGATCACAGATACGCAGTATTTT. Translated, it gives CAISVGTSGITDTQYF.

This clonotype was counted only a few times. The gene calls are TRBV30 and TRBJ2-2; TRBD1 matches 8 bases. This CDR3 comprises 14 residues. The trim removed 4 bases at V and 6 bases at J, leaving 7 bases unmatched. The V gene's germline CDR1 is GTSNPN and CDR2 SVGIG (reference sequence). The CDR3 nucleotides are TGTGCCTGGAAACAGGGGGGAAGGCCCGGGGAGCTGTTTTTT. Protein: CAWKQGGRPGELFF.

This clonotype was recorded at least ten times. The chain is built from TRBV18 and TRBJ1-1; TRBD1 matches at 8 bases. CDR3 size: 16 residues. Germline-derived CDR1 and CDR2 are KGHSH and LQKENI. V lost 0 bases, J lost 10 bases, and 13 bases stayed unmatched. The CDR3 reads CASSPPGRGHSNGAFF. The CDR3 DNA sequence: TGTGCCAGCTCACCACCGGGCAGGGGGCATTCCAACGGAGCTTTCTTT. Using reference TRBV18 and TRBJ1-1 for the parts outside the CDR3, the full variable domain is NAGVMQNPRHLVRRRGQEARLRCSPMKGHSHVYWYRQLPEEGLKFMVYLQKENIIDESGMPKERFSAEFPKEGPSILRIQQVVRGDSAAYFCASSPPGRGHSNGAFFGQGTRLTVV.

This rearrangement joins TRBV6-6 to TRBJ2-7; 8 bases agree with TRBD1. The CDR3 has 12 residues. The germline V gene encodes CDR1 MNHNY and CDR2 SVGAGI (reference sequence). With 6 bases clipped from V and 5 bases from J, the junction kept 3 bases outside the gene matches. The CDR3 region is CASRDRDHEQYF. In DNA form, the CDR3 reads TGTGCCAGCAGGGACAGGGACCACGAGCAGTACTTC.

This clonotype was found many times. The rearrangement joins TRBV28 to TRBJ1-5; TRBD1 might be the D (6 bases). CDR1 and CDR2 from the germline V gene are MDHEN and SYDVKM. V lost 5 bases to trimming and J lost 5 bases, with 19 bases between them. The CDR3 sequence is 16 residues long. CDR3 amino acids: CASSELGQMGHQPQHF. The CDR3 region has the DNA TGTGCCAGCAGTGAGCTTGGACAGATGGGCCATCAGCCCCAGCATTTT.

This chain joins TRBV12-3 or TRBV12-4 and TRBJ2-7; D may be TRBD1 (6 bases). There are 15 residues in the CDR3. The ends were cut back, 3 bases at V and 0 bases at J, with 12 bases in the middle. CDR3 protein: CASSFKGVDSYEQYF. The CDR3, as DNA: TGTGCCAGCAGTTTTAAGGGGGTCGACTCCTACGAGCAGTACTTC.

The chain combines TRBV29-1 with TRBJ2-5; 12 bases match TRBD2. There are 13 residues in the CDR3. Germline values: CDR1 SQVTM, CDR2 ANQGSEA. Trimming removed 6 bases from V and 4 bases from J; junction bases left unmatched: 3. The CDR3 DNA sequence: TGCAGCGTGCCGGGACTAGCGGGAGAGACCCAGTACTTC. It specifies CSVPGLAGETQYF.

This clonotype came up many times. The rearrangement uses TRBV28 and TRBJ2-3; possibly TRBD1 or TRBD2 for D (6 bases each). The V end was cut by 4 bases, the J end by 4 bases, with 18 bases between. CDR1 MDHEN and CDR2 SYDVKM come from the germline V gene. This CDR3 spans 16 amino acids. The CDR3 sequence is CASSSTGPLASDTQYF. For the CDR3, the DNA is TGTGCCAGCAGTTCAACAGGGCCGCTAGCGTCAGATACGCAGTATTTT.